The 18 T cell receptor beta chains given below trace back to one sample, sequenced in a study of OX40 agonist ivuxolimab in advanced cancers. Library preparation used the immunoSEQ multiplex PCR assay. TCRdb carries this immuneACCESS record with in-frame sequences only. Its versions omit some clonotypes, under half of them owing to an unresolved V gene in the studies checked, with the rest unexplained. In all, the sample holds 45,000 to 50,000 clones, and around nine tenths of those were seen once. 30% to 35% of the sample belongs to the ten largest clones. The material was CD4+ or CD8+ T cells sorted from blood, obtained in a trial of the OX40 agonist ivuxolimab. The source of these receptors is an adult with an advanced solid tumor such as melanoma, head and neck, liver or kidney cancer.

This chain connects TRBV4-1 to TRBJ2-5; 9 bases agree with TRBD1. With V trimmed by 1 base and J by 4 bases, 1 base remained unmatched. Germline V lookup: CDR1 MGHRA, CDR2 YSYEKL. The CDR3 has 14 residues. CDR3 sequence (DNA): TGCGCCAGCAGCCAAGGGACAGGGGCAGAGACCCAGTACTTC. It is translated as CASSQGTGAETQYF.

This clone was seen a few times. The gene calls are TRBV7-9 and TRBJ2-7, with 8 bases aligning to TRBD2. The V segment lost 5 bases and the J segment 7 bases; nucleotides outside the gene matches: 7. CDR3 size: 13 residues. Germline V CDR1 and CDR2: SEHNR, FQNEAQ (reference sequence). The CDR3 DNA reads TGTGCCAGCAGCCACGGGGGGGTCTGGGAGCAGTACTTC. This translates into CASSHGGVWEQYF.

V and J are TRBV19 and TRBJ2-5, with 14 nucleotides matching TRBD2. V was clipped by 6 bases and J by 2 bases; unmatched bases: 5. The CDR3 has 16 amino acids. Germline assignment: CDR1 LNHDA and CDR2 SQIVND (reference sequence). Here the CDR3 reads CASRHGLAGGQETQYF. CDR3 bases: TGTGCCAGTAGACATGGACTAGCGGGGGGACAAGAGACCCAGTACTTC.

This chain connects TRBV27 to TRBJ1-1; 7 bases are shared with TRBD1. J lost 6 bases, V lost 5 bases, and 15 bases had no gene match. Germline V gives CDR1 MNHEY, CDR2 SMNVEV (reference sequence). This CDR3 comprises 16 residues. CDR3 protein: CASSGGQMNTVAEAFF. CDR3 in DNA: TGTGCCAGCAGTGGGGGACAGATGAACACTGTGGCTGAAGCTTTCTTT.

V and J are TRBV11-2 and TRBJ2-7, with 9 positions matching TRBD1. The CDR3 has 15 residues. J gave up 4 bases and V 5 bases, and 9 bases lay outside the gene matches. CDR1 and CDR2 (germline): SGHAT, FQNNGV. CDR3 nucleotides: TGTGCCAGCAGCAACCAGACAGGGGGAATTTACGAGCAGTACTTC. This encodes CASSNQTGGIYEQYF. The full variable domain, its missing parts supplied by reference TRBV11-2 and TRBJ2-7, is EAGVAQSPRYKIIEKRQSVAFWCNPISGHATLYWYQQILGQGPKLLIQFQNNGVVDDSQLPKDRFSAERLKGVDSTLKIQPAKLEDSAVYLCASSNQTGGIYEQYFGPGTRLTVT.

This chain connects TRBV5-6 to TRBJ1-1, with a weak D call TRBD1 (5 bases). The CDR3 has 13 amino acids. Trimming stripped 5 bases from V and 6 bases from J, with 14 bases between. The germline gives CDR1 SGHDT, CDR2 YYEEEE. The CDR3, as DNA: TGTGCCAGCAGACCCGAACTGGGGGCTGAAGCTTTCTTT. Its translation: CASRPELGAEAFF. Together with reference TRBV5-6 and TRBJ1-1, the CDR3 gives the full variable domain: DAGVTQSPTHLIKTRGQQVTLRCSPKSGHDTVSWYQQALGQGPQFIFQYYEEEERQRGNFPDRFSGHQFPNYSSELNVNALLLGDSALYLCASRPELGAEAFFGQGTRLTVV.

This clone was picked up one time. This chain joins TRBV13 and TRBJ2-7, with D possibly being TRBD1 (5 bases). The CDR3 has 12 amino acids. V lost 5 bases, J lost 3 bases, and 8 bases lay in between. The germline V gene has CDR1 PRHDT and CDR2 FYEKMQ (reference sequence). The CDR3 spells CASSLQDYEQYF. The CDR3 coding sequence is TGTGCCAGCAGCCTACAGGACTACGAGCAGTACTTC.

The chain links TRBV4-1 to TRBJ2-5, with D perhaps matching TRBD1 (5 bases). The CDR3 spans 16 residues. CDR1 is MGHRA, CDR2 YSYEKL, per germline. V gave up 0 bases and J gave up 2 bases, with 13 bases separating them. The CDR3 is CASSQDQTAQQETQYF. CDR3 DNA: TGCGCCAGCAGCCAAGATCAGACAGCTCAGCAAGAGACCCAGTACTTC.

This clone appeared a few times. The chain is built from TRBV19 and TRBJ1-2, with a weak D call TRBD1 (5 bases). The CDR3 has 11 residues. The ends were cut back, 8 bases at V and 8 bases at J, with 12 bases in the middle. Germline assignment: CDR1 LNHDA and CDR2 SQIVND (reference sequence). In DNA form, the CDR3 reads TGTGCCAGTGGGACCGGCTGGGGCTACACCTTC. The encoded protein is CASGTGWGYTF.

The V gene is TRBV28, the J gene TRBJ2-7, with 10 bases lining up with TRBD1. Germline assignment: CDR1 MDHEN and CDR2 SYDVKM. The CDR3 totals 14 residues. Trimming at V came to 8 bases and at J to 6 bases, leaving 10 bases not matched to a gene. CDR3 in amino acids: CASLRGDRGGEQYF. In DNA, the CDR3 is TGTGCCAGCCTGAGAGGGGACAGGGGCGGCGAGCAGTACTTC.

The genes are TRBV7-9 and TRBJ2-2, with D perhaps TRBD1 (5 bases). Trimming shortened V by 8 bases and J by 4 bases, and 14 bases separated the two germline ends. The CDR3 is 14 amino acids. The germline V gene has CDR1 SEHNR and CDR2 FQNEAQ (reference sequence). This chain's CDR3 is CASSRAGRTGELFF. Here the CDR3 DNA reads TGTGCCAGCTCCAGGGCAGGGCGCACCGGGGAGCTGTTTTTT. Full variable domain (outside the CDR3, taken from reference TRBV7-9 and TRBJ2-2): DTGVSQNPRHKITKRGQNVTFRCDPISEHNRLYWYRQTLGQGPEFLTYFQNEAQLEKSRLLSDRFSAERPKGSFSTLEIQRTEQGDSAMYLCASSRAGRTGELFFGEGSRLTVL.

The chain is built from TRBV9 and TRBJ2-1, with D perhaps TRBD2 (5 bases). V lost 4 bases and J lost 8, with 13 bases in between. CDR3 length equals 13 residues. CDR1 is SGDLS and CDR2 is YYNGEE in the germline V gene. The DNA of the CDR3 is TGTGCCAGCAGCCCGGACTCGATCGATGAGCAGTTCTTC. This sequence encodes CASSPDSIDEQFF.

The V call is TRBV19, the J call TRBJ1-1; a possible D gene is TRBD1 (5 bases). Germline lookup yields CDR1 LNHDA and CDR2 SQIVND (reference sequence). The CDR3 is made up of 15 amino acids. V lost 6 bases to trimming and J lost 0 bases, with 14 bases between them. CDR3 protein: CASRDEGVMNTEAFF. The CDR3 DNA is TGTGCCAGTAGGGATGAAGGGGTTATGAACACTGAAGCTTTCTTT. The full variable domain, completed using reference TRBV19 and TRBJ1-1, is DGGITQSPKYLFRKEGQNVTLSCEQNLNHDAMYWYRQDPGQGLRLIYYSQIVNDFQKGDIAEGYSVSREKKESFPLTVTSAQKNPTAFYLCASRDEGVMNTEAFFGQGTRLTVV.

The chain has TRBV19 and TRBJ1-1, with D unresolved. The CDR3 is 14 amino acids. The V gene lost 1 base and the J gene lost 6 bases, with 12 bases spanning the gap. Per the germline V gene, CDR1 is LNHDA and CDR2 is SQIVND (reference sequence). As DNA, the CDR3 is TGTGCCAGTAGTATAGTCCGAGAGGGCGCTGAAGCTTTCTTT. Its translation: CASSIVREGAEAFF. Based on the CDR3 plus reference TRBV19 and TRBJ1-1, the full variable domain is DGGITQSPKYLFRKEGQNVTLSCEQNLNHDAMYWYRQDPGQGLRLIYYSQIVNDFQKGDIAEGYSVSREKKESFPLTVTSAQKNPTAFYLCASSIVREGAEAFFGQGTRLTVV.

The chain couples TRBV2 to TRBJ2-7; 10 bases are a match to TRBD1. The CDR3 is 14 residues long. Per germline, CDR1 SNHLY and CDR2 FYNNEI. V shed 11 bases and J 3 bases; nucleotides not matched to a gene: 10. The CDR3 sequence is CALLSGQGRYEQYF. As DNA, the CDR3 is TGTGCCCTTCTCTCGGGACAGGGGCGCTACGAGCAGTACTTC.

This sequence joins TRBV7-6 and TRBJ2-3; D remains ambiguous. This CDR3 is built from 12 residues. Germline values: CDR1 SGHVS, CDR2 FNYEAQ. Trimming took 3 bases from V and 5 from J, leaving 6 bases between them. The CDR3 DNA follows: TGTGCCAGCAGCTTTCTGGTAGATACGCAGTATTTT. Its translation is CASSFLVDTQYF.

The CDR3 region is CASSKAPSGSWDTGELFF. DNA for the CDR3: TGTGCCAGCAGTAAGGCGCCTAGCGGGAGTTGGGACACCGGGGAGCTGTTTTTT. The gene calls are TRBV27 and TRBJ2-2, with TRBD2 matching over 10 bases. The CDR3 has 18 residues. Trimming removed 5 bases from V and 3 bases from J; junction bases left unmatched: 12. The germline V gene has CDR1 MNHEY and CDR2 SMNVEV (reference sequence).

V is TRBV10-2 and J is TRBJ2-7; TRBD1 aligns across 7 bases. The CDR3 spans 13 residues. J gave up 3 bases and V 7 bases, and 6 bases lay outside the gene matches. Germline CDR1 WSHSY, CDR2 SAAADI. CDR3 in DNA: TGCGCCAGCACCGAGGGACAGATCTACGAGCAGTACTTC. It codes for CASTEGQIYEQYF.